This T cell receptor (beta chain) was identified during a study of identical twins. The table lists this clonotype with many counts. What it binds is not known. The CDR3 is made up of 11 amino acids. Unmatched junction bases numbered 5, after V lost 6 bases and J lost 10 bases. TCRdb passed the 5' RACE reads through MiXCR, listing each CDR3 protein once. The table lists around 230,000 distinct CDR3 sequences, around a tenth of them singletons. Findings of the study overall: Carriage of fewer insertions was seen in abundant cord blood beta clonotypes, whereas memory repertoires showed none. Out-of-frame TCR alpha sharing in monozygotic twins exceeded recombination model predictions.

The TCR comes from a woman between 18 and 29 years old in good health. The chain recombines TRBV12-3 or TRBV12-4 with TRBJ1-1; TRBD1 matches at 7 bases. The sequencing input was memory (CD45RO+) T cells sorted from blood. The CDR3 DNA is TGTGCCAGCAGCTACAGGGGCCGAGCTTTCTTT. It is translated as CASSYRGRAFF.